Listed below are T cell receptor beta chains from one sample, sequenced in a study of CD8+ T cells in alopecia areata. TCRdb's table, derived via immunoSEQ multiplex PCR, lists solely in-frame clones and lacks some. Of about 99,000 clones in the sample, around 59% were seen once. Sequences were obtained from CD4+ T cells sorted from blood. These TCRs come from a human donor in good health. Both conserved end residues are part of each CDR3. A D gene is named only where the DNA matches it firmly. The listing skips clone size in some rows; elsewhere it reads once, few, many or a size class.

V gene	D gene	clone size	CDR3 length	J gene	CDR3 protein	CDR3 DNA
TRBV30	NA	NA	13	TRBJ1-5	CAWSKESNQPQHF	TGTGCCTGGAGTAAGGAGAGCAATCAGCCCCAGCATTTT
TRBV27	TRBD1	once	15	TRBJ2-7	CASSPRRQGVNEQYF	TGTGCCAGCAGTCCCCGCCGACAGGGAGTAAACGAGCAGTACTTC
TRBV29-1	NA	NA	15	TRBJ2-2	CSVDSREADTGELFF	TGCAGCGTTGATTCAAGGGAAGCGGACACCGGGGAGCTGTTTTTT
TRBV4-1	NA	NA	16	TRBJ2-5	CASSQDLTDPWETQYF	TGCGCCAGCAGCCAAGATTTGACAGACCCTTGGGAGACCCAGTACTTC
TRBV19	TRBD1	few	14	TRBJ2-3	CASSNRGTSDTQYF	TGTGCCAGTAGTAACAGGGGGACGTCAGATACGCAGTATTTT
TRBV5-6	NA	NA	13	TRBJ1-2	CASSPRQYYGYTF	TGTGCCAGCAGCCCTAGACAGTACTATGGCTACACCTTC
TRBV5-6	NA	few	15	TRBJ1-5	CASSFGQSSNQPQHF	TGTGCCAGCAGCTTTGGACAGAGTAGCAATCAGCCCCAGCATTTT
TRBV7-8	NA	few	15	TRBJ2-1	CASSGLVQISNEQFF	TGTGCCAGCAGCGGTTTAGTCCAGATTAGCAATGAGCAGTTCTTC
TRBV5-6	TRBD2	NA	15	TRBJ2-3	CASSLRLAYTDTQYF	TGTGCCAGCAGCTTGCGACTAGCATACACAGATACGCAGTATTTT
TRBV6-6	NA	NA	15	TRBJ1-2	CASTTEGRSNYGYTF	TGTGCCAGCACGACGGAGGGCCGCTCTAACTATGGCTACACCTTC
TRBV9	TRBD1	NA	14	TRBJ2-7	CASSAGTDHYEQYF	TGTGCCAGCAGCGCCGGGACAGACCACTACGAGCAGTACTTC
TRBV7-9	NA	few	15	TRBJ2-5	CASADGGRPQETQYF	TGTGCCAGCGCGGACGGGGGCCGGCCCCAAGAGACCCAGTACTTC
TRBV5-1	TRBD1	NA	15	TRBJ2-3	CASSFQGASTDTQYF	TGCGCCAGCAGCTTTCAGGGGGCGAGCACAGATACGCAGTATTTT
TRBV2	TRBD1	NA	14	TRBJ1-2	CASRKGQGFRGYTF	TGTGCCAGCAGGAAGGGACAGGGGTTTAGAGGCTACACCTTC
TRBV29-1	NA	few	17	TRBJ1-3	CSVSLDNGGISGNTIYF	TGCAGCGTCTCCCTTGACAACGGGGGAATCTCTGGAAACACCATATATTTT
TRBV25-1	NA	once	12	TRBJ2-3	CASSESAHTQYF	TGTGCCAGCAGTGAATCAGCTCATACGCAGTATTTT
TRBV30	NA	NA	14	TRBJ2-7	CAWTRVAGAYEQYF	TGTGCCTGGACTCGTGTGGCTGGAGCCTACGAGCAGTACTTC
TRBV10-3	NA	NA	13	TRBJ2-7	CAIKAVGTYEQYF	TGTGCCATCAAGGCAGTCGGGACCTACGAGCAGTACTTC
TRBV15	TRBD1	few	13	TRBJ2-7	CATGEDRWKGQYF	TGTGCCACAGGAGAGGACAGGTGGAAGGGGCAGTACTTC
TRBV29-1	NA	few	11	TRBJ2-2	CSVVDTGELFF	TGCAGCGTTGTGGACACCGGGGAGCTGTTTTTT
TRBV11-2	TRBD1	NA	18	TRBJ1-2	CASSPIPGQALTNYGYTF	TGTGCCAGCAGCCCGATCCCCGGACAGGCCCTAACTAACTATGGCTACACCTTC
TRBV19	NA	few	14	TRBJ1-2	CASKGEIGIYGYTF	TGTGCCAGTAAGGGAGAGATAGGAATATATGGCTACACCTTC
TRBV7-2	NA	NA	15	TRBJ1-2	CASSLVGRGDYGYTF	TGTGCCAGCAGCTTAGTTGGCAGGGGCGACTATGGCTACACCTTC
TRBV6-1	NA	few	15	TRBJ2-3	CASSVQRASTDTQYF	TGTGCCAGCAGTGTTCAGCGGGCAAGCACAGATACGCAGTATTTT
TRBV5-1	NA	NA	14	TRBJ2-3	CASSLWTSTDTQYF	TGCGCCAGCAGCTTATGGACCAGCACAGATACGCAGTATTTT
TRBV29-1	NA	few	12	TRBJ1-1	CSSKVRGTEAFF	TGCAGCTCCAAGGTCAGGGGCACTGAAGCTTTCTTT
TRBV20-1	NA	NA	10	TRBJ2-1	CSAFDNEQFF	TGCAGTGCTTTCGACAATGAGCAGTTCTTC
TRBV6-5	NA	NA	13	TRBJ1-2	CASSYGAGRGYTF	TGTGCCAGCAGTTACGGGGCAGGACGAGGCTACACCTTC
TRBV7-2	TRBD2	few	15	TRBJ2-7	CASSDNIAGGYEQYF	TGTGCCAGCAGCGATAATATAGCGGGGGGCTACGAGCAGTACTTC
TRBV19	TRBD2	NA	17	TRBJ2-3	CATGGLAGGPQEDTQYF	TGTGCCACCGGTGGACTAGCGGGGGGGCCACAGGAAGATACGCAGTATTTT